The rows below give T cell receptor beta chains drawn from one sample of a study of OX40 agonist ivuxolimab in advanced cancers. Assay used: immunoSEQ multiplex PCR; TCRdb lists only in-frame clones, some missing. This sample has over 14,000 clones, with around 75% found just once. Specimen: CD4+ or CD8+ T cells sorted from blood, collected in a trial of the OX40 agonist ivuxolimab. The receptors were gathered from an adult with an advanced solid tumor such as melanoma, head and neck, liver or kidney cancer. Each CDR3 is given with its conserved first and last residue. Each record gives: D gene, J gene, V gene, clone size, CDR3 length, CDR3 DNA, CDR3 protein. The D gene is left open where the match is weak. Expanded clones get a size class; other rows say once, few or many, or leave the size out.

>.|TRBJ1-5|TRBV27|.|13
TGTGCCAGCAGTTCACCTGGTGGTCAGCCCCAGCATTTT
CASSSPGGQPQHF
>TRBD1|TRBJ2-1|TRBV27|.|15
TGTGCCAGCAGTGATCGACAGGGCTCCTACAATGAGCAGTTCTTC
CASSDRQGSYNEQFF
>.|TRBJ1-1|TRBV11-3|.|15
TGTGCCAGCAGCTTAGCCCGACCCCGGGACACTGAAGCTTTCTTT
CASSLARPRDTEAFF
>TRBD2|TRBJ2-7|TRBV4-2|few|14
TGTGCCAGCACCCCGGGACTAGCGGATTACGAGCAGTACTTC
CASTPGLADYEQYF
>.|TRBJ1-2|TRBV6-5|few|15
TGTGCCAGCAGTTATACCCTGGCAGGGGACTATGGCTACACCTTC
CASSYTLAGDYGYTF
>.|TRBJ2-7|TRBV7-9|.|11
TGTGCCAGCAGCACTGGACAGTCTGAGTACTTC
CASSTGQSEYF
>TRBD1|TRBJ2-5|TRBV15|.|15
TGTGCCACCAGCAGATGGGGAGACAGGGAAGAGACCCAGTACTTC
CATSRWGDREETQYF
>.|TRBJ1-1|TRBV6-1|.|15
TGTGCCAGCAGTGAATACCCGATGCAGAACACTGAAGCTTTCTTT
CASSEYPMQNTEAFF
>TRBD2|TRBJ2-7|TRBV27|.|18
TGTGCCAGCAGTGCCAGCCGGATAGCGGGACGGGGTGGTTACGAGCAGTACTTC
CASSASRIAGRGGYEQYF
>TRBD1|TRBJ2-7|TRBV4-1|medium-sized|14
TGCGCCAGCAGCCAAGTTGACAGGGACTACGAGCAGTACTTC
CASSQVDRDYEQYF
>.|TRBJ2-1|TRBV4-1|few|16
TGCGCCAGCAGCCAAACCGGGACGGACAACTACAATGAGCAGTTCTTC
CASSQTGTDNYNEQFF
>.|TRBJ2-2|TRBV7-6|.|12
TGTGCCAGCAGCTCTCCGCCCGGGGAGCTGTTTTTT
CASSSPPGELFF
>TRBD2|TRBJ2-1|TRBV4-2|.|15
TGTGCCAGCAGCCAAGCTGCGGGAGGGCCTAATGAGCAGTTCTTC
CASSQAAGGPNEQFF
>.|TRBJ1-1|TRBV6-1|few|12
TGTGCCAGCAGTGTACAGGGAACTGAAGCTTTCTTT
CASSVQGTEAFF
>TRBD2|TRBJ2-1|TRBV19|once|14
TGTGCCAGTAGTGGGACTAGCGGCAGTTTTGAGCAGTTCTTC
CASSGTSGSFEQFF
>TRBD2|TRBJ2-7|TRBV2|.|13
TGTGCCAGTGCTAGCGGGATCTCCTACGAGCAGTACTTC
CASASGISYEQYF
>.|TRBJ2-7|TRBV5-1|.|15
TGCGCCAGCAGCTTGGAATCCTATAGCCTCTACGAGCAGTACTTC
CASSLESYSLYEQYF
>.|TRBJ1-6|TRBV27|once|20
TGTGCCAGCAGTTTTGATCCCCCCGGAGACAGTTCGGATTTCGGCTCACCCCTCCACTTT
CASSFDPPGDSSDFGSPLHF
>TRBD1|TRBJ2-7|TRBV30|.|12
TGTGCCTGGGGCCAGGGACAGGGAGAGCAGTACTTC
CAWGQGQGEQYF
>.|TRBJ2-2|TRBV11-3|.|16
TGTGCCAGCAGACCAAACAGGAGACTCAACACCGGGGAGCTGTTTTTT
CASRPNRRLNTGELFF
>.|TRBJ2-1|TRBV15|.|13
TGTGCCACCAGCATAGGGTCGGAAATAGAGCAGTTCTTC
CATSIGSEIEQFF
>TRBD1|TRBJ1-2|TRBV27|once|15
TGTGCCAGCAGTCCCATGGGGACAGGGGGCGGTGGCTACACCTTC
CASSPMGTGGGGYTF
>TRBD1|TRBJ2-7|TRBV25-1|.|16
TGTGCCAGCAGTGAATATATTGCAGGGGGAGACTACGAGCAGTACTTC
CASSEYIAGGDYEQYF
>.|TRBJ2-2|TRBV6-1|.|14
TGTGCCAGCAGTGAAGCGGACGAGACCGGGGAGCTGTTTTTT
CASSEADETGELFF
>.|TRBJ1-1|TRBV4-2|once|13
TGTGCCAGCAGCCAAACCCCTGGCACTGAAGCTTTCTTT
CASSQTPGTEAFF
>TRBD2|TRBJ2-7|TRBV6-5|.|16
TGTGCCAGCAGTTACTCGAAAGGACTAGTCTCCTACGAGCAGTACTTC
CASSYSKGLVSYEQYF
>.|TRBJ2-7|TRBV30|.|11
TGTGCCTGGAGCGCCCGCGACGAGCAGTACTTC
CAWSARDEQYF
>.|TRBJ2-1|TRBV7-3|.|17
TGTGCCAGCAGCTTAATAGCTGCAGGACTGTCCTACAATGAGCAGTTCTTC
CASSLIAAGLSYNEQFF
>.|TRBJ1-2|TRBV5-6|.|15
TGTGCCAGCAGCTTGGTGAGGGCAACTAACTATGGCTACACCTTC
CASSLVRATNYGYTF
>.|TRBJ2-7|TRBV27|.|11
TGTGCCAGCAGTTCCCCCTACGAGCAGTACTTC
CASSSPYEQYF
>.|TRBJ2-6|TRBV28|.|19
TGTGCCAGCAGTTTAGGGTTCCGACAGGACGACTCTGGGGCCAACGTCCTGACTTTC
CASSLGFRQDDSGANVLTF
>TRBD1|TRBJ1-5|TRBV5-6|.|16
TGTGCCAGCAGCTTGTACAGGACAGGGATGACAGAGCCCCAGCATTTT
CASSLYRTGMTEPQHF
>.|TRBJ1-1|TRBV5-4|.|17
TGTGCCAGCAGCACTTGGGGGGTACAGGGCCCGGCCACTGAAGCTTTCTTT
CASSTWGVQGPATEAFF
>.|TRBJ2-1|TRBV27|.|16
TGTGCCAGCATGGGCCTTAGCGGTAGCTCCTACAATGAGCAGTTCTTC
CASMGLSGSSYNEQFF
>TRBD1|TRBJ2-7|TRBV5-5|.|15
TGTGCCAGCAGCTTGGTCCCAGGGGGCTCCTACGAGCAGTACTTC
CASSLVPGGSYEQYF
>TRBD2|TRBJ2-3|TRBV27|once|18
TGTGCCAGCAGTTTATCGATTACGACTAGCGGGAAATTGGATACGCAGTATTTT
CASSLSITTSGKLDTQYF
>TRBD2|TRBJ2-3|TRBV7-3|.|17
TGTGCCAGCAGCTTAACGACTAGCGGGAGGTTGGCAGATACGCAGTATTTT
CASSLTTSGRLADTQYF
>TRBD1|TRBJ2-3|TRBV30|.|15
TGTGCCTGGAGTGCCGGGACAGGGTCTCGAGATACGCAGTATTTT
CAWSAGTGSRDTQYF
>.|TRBJ2-5|TRBV11-2|.|14
TGTGCCAGCAGCATATCCGGAGTGGGAGAGACCCAGTACTTC
CASSISGVGETQYF
>.|TRBJ2-3|TRBV7-6|.|14
TGTGCCAGCAGCTTAGCGGGAGAAGCAGATACGCAGTATTTT
CASSLAGEADTQYF
>TRBD2|TRBJ2-7|TRBV6-4|.|14
TGTGCCAGCAGACTAGCGGGACTTTGGGACGAGCAGTACTTC
CASRLAGLWDEQYF
>TRBD1|TRBJ2-1|TRBV4-1|.|17
TGCGCCAGCAGCCAACATTCCGGGACAGGGAGCCCCAATGAGCAGTTCTTC
CASSQHSGTGSPNEQFF
>.|TRBJ1-4|TRBV6-1|.|15
TGTGCCAGCAGTGAAGGGGGGGGCGCATATGAAAAACTGTTTTTT
CASSEGGGAYEKLFF
>.|TRBJ2-7|TRBV7-9|few|19
TGTGCCAGCAGCTTAGCTAACGCGGGAAAGTCCCCAAAACCGTACGAGCAGTACTTC
CASSLANAGKSPKPYEQYF
>TRBD1|TRBJ2-3|TRBV30|.|14
TGTGCCTGGAGTGTTGGACAGGGTGCAGATACGCAGTATTTT
CAWSVGQGADTQYF
>.|TRBJ1-5|TRBV5-5|once|14
TGTGCCAGCAGCTTGGGGACACTCAATCAGCCCCAGCATTTT
CASSLGTLNQPQHF
>.|TRBJ1-1|TRBV7-8|.|12
TGTGCCAGCAGCCCACCGGACATAGAAGCTTTCTTT
CASSPPDIEAFF
>.|TRBJ2-7|TRBV7-2|.|13
TGTGCCAGCGGAAGGGGGGACTCCTACGAGCAGTACTTC
CASGRGDSYEQYF
>.|TRBJ2-7|TRBV11-3|.|15
TGTGCCAGCACCCCCCCGGACAGTAGCGCCTACGAGCAGTACTTC
CASTPPDSSAYEQYF
>.|TRBJ2-1|TRBV19|few|16
TGTGCCAGTAATTCCGACCCACGAACGTCCTACAATGAGCAGTTCTTC
CASNSDPRTSYNEQFF
>.|TRBJ1-1|TRBV5-4|.|15
TGTGCCAGCAGCTCCGAGGGAGGCAGCAACCTTGAAGCTTTCTTT
CASSSEGGSNLEAFF
>TRBD2|TRBJ2-5|TRBV4-1|.|16
TGCGCCAGCAGCCAAGTTTGGCTAGCGGGGGGGGAGACCCAGTACTTC
CASSQVWLAGGETQYF